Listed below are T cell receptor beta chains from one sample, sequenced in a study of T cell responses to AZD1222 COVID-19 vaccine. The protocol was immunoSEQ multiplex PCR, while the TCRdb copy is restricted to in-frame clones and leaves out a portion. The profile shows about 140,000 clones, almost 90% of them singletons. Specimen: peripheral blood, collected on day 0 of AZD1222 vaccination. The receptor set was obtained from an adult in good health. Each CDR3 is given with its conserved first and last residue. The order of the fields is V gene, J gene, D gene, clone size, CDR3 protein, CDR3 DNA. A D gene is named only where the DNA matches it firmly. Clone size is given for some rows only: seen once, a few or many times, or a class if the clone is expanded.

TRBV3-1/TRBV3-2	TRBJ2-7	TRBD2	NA	CASSPGGLAGVEQYF	TGTGCCAGCAGCCCCGGTGGGCTAGCGGGAGTTGAGCAGTACTTC
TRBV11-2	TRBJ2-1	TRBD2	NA	CASSLTGLPSEQFF	TGTGCCAGCAGCTTGACGGGACTACCCTCTGAGCAGTTCTTC
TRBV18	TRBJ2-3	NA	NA	CASSPGLTDTQYF	TGTGCCAGCTCACCAGGTCTCACAGATACGCAGTATTTT
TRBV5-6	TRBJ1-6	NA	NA	CASSSGQPNSPLHF	TGTGCCAGCAGCTCCGGACAACCTAATTCACCCCTCCACTTT
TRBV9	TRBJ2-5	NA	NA	CASSVAWGETQYF	TGTGCCAGCAGCGTAGCTTGGGGAGAGACCCAGTACTTC
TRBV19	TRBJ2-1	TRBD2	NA	CASMHGFGGSADEQFF	TGTGCCAGTATGCATGGGTTCGGCGGGAGTGCGGATGAGCAGTTCTTC
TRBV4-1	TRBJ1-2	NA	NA	CASSQHYGYTF	TGCGCCAGCAGCCAACACTATGGCTACACCTTC
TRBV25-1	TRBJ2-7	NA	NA	CASSDFNSPWEQYF	TGTGCCAGCAGTGATTTTAACAGTCCGTGGGAGCAGTACTTC
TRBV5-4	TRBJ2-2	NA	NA	CASSLDAAASTGELFF	TGTGCCAGCAGCTTGGATGCAGCGGCAAGTACCGGGGAGCTGTTTTTT
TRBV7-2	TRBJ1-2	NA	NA	CASSSRAGDRGYTF	TGTGCCAGCAGCTCAAGAGCGGGGGATCGGGGCTACACCTTC
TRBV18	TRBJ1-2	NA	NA	CASSPPSRDGYTF	TGTGCCAGCTCACCACCGAGCAGGGACGGCTACACCTTC
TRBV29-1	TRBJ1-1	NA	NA	CSALTTGAEAFF	TGCAGCGCCCTAACGACGGGAGCTGAAGCTTTCTTT
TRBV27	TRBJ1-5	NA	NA	CASSSQGQPQHF	TGTGCCAGCAGTTCACAGGGACAGCCCCAGCATTTT
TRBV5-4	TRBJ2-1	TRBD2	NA	CASSVEREGHSEQFF	TGTGCCAGCAGCGTCGAGCGGGAGGGCCATAGCGAGCAGTTCTTC
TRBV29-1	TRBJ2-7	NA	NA	CSVNLIDEQYF	TGCAGCGTTAACTTAATAGACGAGCAGTACTTC
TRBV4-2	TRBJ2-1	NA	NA	CASSSDYNNEQFF	TGTGCCAGCAGCTCTGACTACAACAATGAGCAGTTCTTC
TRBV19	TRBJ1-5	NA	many	CASSQGTVGDQPQHF	TGTGCCAGTAGTCAGGGGACCGTGGGTGATCAGCCCCAGCATTTT